This is a list of T cell receptor beta chains from one sample in a study of blood T cell repertoires in COVID-19. The table came from immunoSEQ multiplex PCR; TCRdb's copy has only in-frame clones and leaves some out. The top ten hold 2% to 2.5% of the sample, which has approximately 280,000 clones, around nine tenths seen once. The sample taken for sequencing was peripheral blood. The receptors originated from a man between 45 and 60 years old with acute or convalescent COVID-19. Each CDR3 is given with its conserved first and last residue. A D gene is named only where the DNA matches it firmly. Only some rows state a clone size, as once, few, many or a class for expanded clones.

J gene: TRBJ2-1; clone size: NA; V gene: TRBV3-1/TRBV3-2; D gene: TRBD1; CDR3 protein: CASSNDRGPYNEQFF; CDR3 DNA: TGTGCCAGCAGCAACGACAGGGGACCCTACAATGAGCAGTTCTTC
J gene: TRBJ2-1; clone size: NA; V gene: TRBV11-1; D gene: NA; CDR3 protein: CASSLEGGSYNEQFF; CDR3 DNA: TGTGCCAGCAGCTTAGAGGGGGGGTCCTACAATGAGCAGTTCTTC
J gene: TRBJ2-1; clone size: NA; V gene: TRBV24-1; D gene: TRBD2; CDR3 protein: CATSDQTSGPYNEQFF; CDR3 DNA: TGTGCCACCAGTGATCAGACTAGCGGCCCTTACAATGAGCAGTTCTTC
J gene: TRBJ1-6; clone size: few; V gene: TRBV7-3; D gene: NA; CDR3 protein: CASSFQGSSPLHF; CDR3 DNA: TGTGCCAGCAGCTTTCAGGGGAGTTCACCCCTCCACTTT
J gene: TRBJ1-1; clone size: NA; V gene: TRBV2; D gene: NA; CDR3 protein: CASMTPGNTEAFF; CDR3 DNA: TGTGCCAGCATGACTCCGGGGAACACTGAAGCTTTCTTT
J gene: TRBJ1-4; clone size: NA; V gene: TRBV10-3; D gene: TRBD1; CDR3 protein: CAISETGAREKLFF; CDR3 DNA: TGTGCCATCAGTGAGACAGGGGCACGGGAAAAACTGTTTTTT
J gene: TRBJ1-5; clone size: NA; V gene: TRBV27; D gene: NA; CDR3 protein: CASSLRQLGQTNQPQHF; CDR3 DNA: TGTGCCAGCAGTTTACGGCAGCTCGGACAGACCAATCAGCCCCAGCATTTT
J gene: TRBJ1-1; clone size: NA; V gene: TRBV9; D gene: TRBD1; CDR3 protein: CASSTGVNTEAFF; CDR3 DNA: TGTGCCAGCAGCACAGGGGTGAACACTGAAGCTTTCTTT
J gene: TRBJ1-1; clone size: NA; V gene: TRBV7-9; D gene: NA; CDR3 protein: CASSLEQGNTEAFF; CDR3 DNA: TGTGCCAGCAGCTTAGAACAGGGAAACACTGAAGCTTTCTTT
J gene: TRBJ1-1; clone size: NA; V gene: TRBV18; D gene: NA; CDR3 protein: CASSPTVQANTEAFF; CDR3 DNA: TGTGCCAGCTCACCTACCGTCCAAGCGAACACTGAAGCTTTCTTT
J gene: TRBJ1-1; clone size: few; V gene: TRBV4-2; D gene: NA; CDR3 protein: CASSPEEDGTEAFF; CDR3 DNA: TGTGCCAGCAGCCCTGAGGAGGATGGCACTGAAGCTTTCTTT
J gene: TRBJ2-7; clone size: once; V gene: TRBV3-1/TRBV3-2; D gene: NA; CDR3 protein: CASSQDIRGWEQYF; CDR3 DNA: TGTGCCAGCAGCCAAGATATCCGGGGGTGGGAGCAGTACTTC
J gene: TRBJ2-3; clone size: NA; V gene: TRBV24-1; D gene: NA; CDR3 protein: CATSDPKTSAPDTQYF; CDR3 DNA: TGTGCCACCAGTGACCCGAAGACTTCCGCCCCAGATACGCAGTATTTT
J gene: TRBJ2-7; clone size: NA; V gene: TRBV7-7; D gene: TRBD2; CDR3 protein: CASSREIAGAPYEQYF; CDR3 DNA: TGTGCTAGCAGCCGGGAGATAGCGGGGGCCCCCTACGAGCAGTACTTC
J gene: TRBJ1-5; clone size: many; V gene: TRBV19; D gene: NA; CDR3 protein: CASSLGKGLYSNQPQHF; CDR3 DNA: TGTGCCAGTAGTTTGGGAAAGGGACTCTATAGCAATCAGCCCCAGCATTTT